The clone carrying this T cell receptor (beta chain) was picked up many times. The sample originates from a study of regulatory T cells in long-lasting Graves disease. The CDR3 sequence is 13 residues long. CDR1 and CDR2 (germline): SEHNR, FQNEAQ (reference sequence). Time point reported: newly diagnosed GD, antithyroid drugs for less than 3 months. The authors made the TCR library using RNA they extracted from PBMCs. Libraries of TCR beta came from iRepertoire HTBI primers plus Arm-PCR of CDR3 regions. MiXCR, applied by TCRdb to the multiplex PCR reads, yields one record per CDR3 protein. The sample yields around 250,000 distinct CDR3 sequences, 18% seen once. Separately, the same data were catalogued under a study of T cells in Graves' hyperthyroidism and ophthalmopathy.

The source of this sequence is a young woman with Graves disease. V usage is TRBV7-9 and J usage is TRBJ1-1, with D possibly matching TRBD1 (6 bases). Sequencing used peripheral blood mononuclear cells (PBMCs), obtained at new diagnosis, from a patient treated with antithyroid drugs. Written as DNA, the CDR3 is TGTGCGATAGGGGGGGGTCGGGCCACTGAAGCTTTCTTT. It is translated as CAIGGGRATEAFF. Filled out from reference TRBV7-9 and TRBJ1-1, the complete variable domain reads DTGVSQNPRHKITKRGQNVTFRCDPISEHNRLYWYRQTLGQGPEFLTYFQNEAQLEKSRLLSDRFSAERPKGSFSTLEIQRTEQGDSAMYLCAIGGGRATEAFFGQGTRLTVV.